This is a list of T cell receptor beta chains from one sample in a study of blood T cell repertoires in COVID-19. Produced via immunoSEQ multiplex PCR; TCRdb's table is partial and in-frame only. The sample comprises approximately 390,000 clones, around nine tenths of which are singletons, and roughly a tenth rests with the top ten. The sample was PBMCs or T cells enriched from blood (not recorded which). The origin of the receptors is a woman aged 50 to 60 who had recovered from COVID-19. CDR3s include the opening cysteine and the closing phenylalanine or tryptophan. The order of the fields is V gene, D gene, J gene, clone size, CDR3 protein, CDR3 DNA. The D gene is left open where the match is weak. Not all rows give a size; the values are once, few, many and, for expanded clones, a class.

>TRBV25-1|-|TRBJ2-5|-
CASSAGGSAETQYF
TGTGCCAGCAGTGCGGGGGGCTCCGCGGAGACCCAGTACTTC
>TRBV6-5|TRBD1|TRBJ1-2|-
CASLQGYYGYTF
TGTGCCAGTCTACAGGGGTACTATGGCTACACCTTC
>TRBV5-8|-|TRBJ1-5|-
CASSLRTGTLAYQPQHF
TGTGCCAGCAGCTTACGAACCGGGACTTTAGCTTATCAGCCCCAGCATTTT
>TRBV18|-|TRBJ1-5|-
CASSPRQINQPQHF
TGTGCCAGCTCACCACGACAGATCAATCAGCCCCAGCATTTT
>TRBV5-1|TRBD2|TRBJ2-3|once
CASSFTSGGAFDTQYF
TGCGCCAGCAGCTTCACTAGCGGGGGGGCCTTCGATACGCAGTATTTT
>TRBV11-2|-|TRBJ1-6|-
CASSPLPGGESPLHF
TGTGCCAGCAGTCCACTCCCGGGGGGGGAATCACCCCTCCACTTT
>TRBV2|-|TRBJ1-2|-
CASSAGSGYTF
TGTGCCAGCAGTGCAGGGTCTGGCTACACCTTC
>TRBV6-2/TRBV6-3|TRBD1|TRBJ2-3|-
CASSYGDRAKDTQYF
TGTGCCAGCAGTTACGGAGACAGGGCAAAAGATACGCAGTATTTT
>TRBV14|TRBD1|TRBJ2-7|few
CATNDRGPLGEQYF
TGTGCCACAAACGACAGGGGGCCCTTGGGGGAGCAGTACTTC
>TRBV28|TRBD1|TRBJ1-3|-
CASSSGQVSGNTIYF
TGTGCCAGCAGTTCTGGACAGGTCTCTGGAAACACCATATATTTT
>TRBV11-3|-|TRBJ2-1|-
CASSLPGGGTYNEQFF
TGTGCCAGCAGCTTACCGGGTGGGGGGACCTACAATGAGCAGTTCTTC
>TRBV20-1|-|TRBJ2-1|-
CSAPSGGKQFF
TGCAGTGCCCCTTCGGGTGGAAAGCAGTTCTTC
>TRBV5-1|TRBD1|TRBJ2-7|-
CASSNQGAAYEQYF
TGCGCCAGCAGCAACCAGGGGGCCGCCTACGAGCAGTACTTC
>TRBV5-4|-|TRBJ1-2|-
CASSSLGGHYYGYTF
TGTGCCAGCAGCTCTCTTGGGGGACACTACTATGGCTACACCTTC
>TRBV6-2/TRBV6-3|TRBD2|TRBJ2-7|once
CASSYLGLAGGFSYEQYF
TGTGCCAGCAGTTACCTGGGACTAGCGGGGGGCTTCAGCTACGAGCAGTACTTC
>TRBV28|-|TRBJ1-2|-
CASSLGRRSYGYTF
TGTGCCAGCAGTTTAGGGAGACGGTCCTATGGCTACACCTTC
>TRBV29-1|-|TRBJ1-3|few
CSVVRGDTIYF
TGCAGCGTTGTTCGGGGAGACACCATATATTTT
>TRBV6-5|-|TRBJ2-6|-
CASATGSSGANVLTF
TGTGCCAGCGCCACAGGGTCGTCGGGGGCCAACGTCCTGACTTTC
>TRBV28|TRBD1|TRBJ2-2|-
CASSGQVNTGELFF
TGTGCCAGCAGTGGACAGGTGAACACCGGGGAGCTGTTTTTT
>TRBV7-9|TRBD1|TRBJ1-3|-
CASSRDRSFLSSGNTIYF
TGTGCCAGCAGCCGGGACAGGTCCTTTTTATCCTCTGGAAACACCATATATTTT
>TRBV28|TRBD1|TRBJ1-2|-
CASSLTGARGGGYTF
TGTGCCAGCAGTTTGACAGGGGCGCGGGGAGGGGGCTACACCTTC
>TRBV2|TRBD1|TRBJ1-2|-
CASSGQGTSYTF
TGTGCCAGTAGCGGACAGGGTACCAGCTACACCTTC
>TRBV28|-|TRBJ1-3|once
CASSRGGETGNTIYF
TGTGCCAGCAGCCGGGGGGGGGAGACTGGAAACACCATATATTTT
>TRBV7-2|-|TRBJ2-7|many
CASGYRAYEQYF
TGTGCCAGCGGCTATCGCGCCTACGAGCAGTACTTC
>TRBV5-1|-|TRBJ1-6|-
CASSLTGGGYNSPLHF
TGCGCCAGCAGCTTGACGGGAGGAGGATATAATTCACCCCTCCACTTT
>TRBV7-2|TRBD1|TRBJ1-2|few
CASSSRGLSDGYTF
TGTGCCAGCAGCAGCAGGGGGCTTTCGGATGGCTACACCTTC
>TRBV28|-|TRBJ1-1|-
CASSLGGMGNTEAFF
TGTGCCAGCAGTTTAGGGGGGATGGGGAACACTGAAGCTTTCTTT